A single sample gave rise to the 9 T cell receptor beta chains below, sequenced in a study of monozygotic twins with inflammatory bowel disease. TCRdb processed the 5' RACE reads again and assigns one entry to each CDR3 protein, with no DNA. The sample features about 160,000 distinct CDR3 sequences, with approximately 2.8% in its top ten. The sequenced sample was blood. The origin of the receptors is a human donor with ulcerative colitis or Crohn's disease, or a healthy co-twin of an affected twin (not recorded which).

J is TRBJ1-4 and V is TRBV20-1; TCRdb reports TRBD1, a call that lacks DNA to check it against. Germline V gene data show CDR1 as DFQATT and CDR2 as SNEGSKA (reference sequence). The CDR3 has 15 residues. Here the CDR3 reads CSAQGTGDEDEKLFF.

The chain employs TRBV12-5 and TRBJ1-1. This CDR3 is 15 amino acids long. Germline V CDR1 and CDR2: LGHNT, FRNRAP. The CDR3 reads CASGLEGPMNTEAFF.

The J gene is TRBJ1-2, the V gene TRBV19; TCRdb calls TRBD1, which cannot be checked without DNA. This CDR3 contains 14 residues. CDR1 LNHDA and CDR2 SQIVND come from the germline V gene (reference sequence). The CDR3 sequence: CASSIAAGADGYTF.

The genes are TRBV7-9 and TRBJ2-7; as DNA is missing, the TRBD1 call by TCRdb cannot be tested. Germline CDR1 reads SEHNR; CDR2 reads FQNEAQ (reference sequence). The CDR3 sequence is 20 residues long. The CDR3 reads CASSLFTSVYGIPPEYEQYF. The variable domain in full, completed from reference TRBV7-9 and TRBJ2-7, reads DTGVSQNPRHKITKRGQNVTFRCDPISEHNRLYWYRQTLGQGPEFLTYFQNEAQLEKSRLLSDRFSAERPKGSFSTLEIQRTEQGDSAMYLCASSLFTSVYGIPPEYEQYFGPGTRLTVT.

This chain links TRBV21-1 with TRBJ2-7; TCRdb selects TRBD1, and the lack of DNA leaves this call unchecked. TRBV21-1 constitutes a pseudogene. The CDR3 is made up of 14 amino acids. The CDR3 here is CASSLWTESYEQYF.

The chain employs TRBV7-8 and TRBJ2-3; TCRdb outputs TRBD1, but without DNA this stays unchecked. This CDR3 has 16 residues. CDR1 and CDR2 from the germline V gene are SGHVS and FQNEAQ. CDR3 in amino acids: CASSSSTYRGPDTQYF.

CDR3 residues: CASSEGQAETQYF. This chain links TRBV2 with TRBJ2-5. The germline V gene encodes CDR1 SNHLY and CDR2 FYNNEI. CDR3 length: 13 amino acids.

This sequence joins TRBV4-3 and TRBJ2-3; TCRdb calls TRBD2, which cannot be checked without DNA. The CDR3 totals 13 residues. The germline V gene has CDR1 LGHNA and CDR2 YSLEER. CDR3 amino acids: CASSQKREGPQYF.

The chain uses TRBV24-1 and TRBJ2-1; absent DNA, TCRdb's TRBD1 call cannot be checked. Germline loops: CDR1 KGHDR, CDR2 SFDVKD. CDR3 length: 14 amino acids. This CDR3 reads CATERDSSYNEQFF.